Shown below are 18 T cell receptor beta chains from a single sample sequenced in a study of cytomegalovirus exposure and HLA in healthy donors. The PCR ran on 60 Vbeta and 13 Jbeta primers. Libraries were prepared by immunoSEQ multiplex PCR; TCRdb keeps only in-frame clonotypes and omits some of them. Of approximately 89,000 clones listed, around 85% are singletons. The sequencing sample was made of PBMCs. These receptors were taken from a man aged 40-55 years in good health and CMV-seropositive.

The V gene is TRBV6-1, the J gene TRBJ1-6; a possible D gene is TRBD1 (5 bases). The V end lost 2 bases, the J end lost 14 bases, and 25 bases lay between the germline ends. The CDR3 consists of 17 residues. CDR1 MNHNS and CDR2 SASEGT come from the germline V gene. CDR3 loop: CASSEWGMDRGGRALHF. As DNA, the CDR3 is TGTGCCAGCAGTGAATGGGGAATGGATAGGGGAGGGAGGGCCCTCCACTTT.

This CDR3 is CASSPLGTGTYEQYF. For the CDR3, the DNA is TGTGCCAGCAGCCCACTAGGGACAGGGACGTACGAGCAGTACTTC. This chain uses TRBV14 with TRBJ2-5; 9 bases are a match to TRBD1. The tail of the sequence fits TRBJ2-7 better, so the J call may be wrong. The CDR3 runs to 15 residues. Germline V gene lookup returns CDR1 SGHDN and CDR2 FVKESK.

The chain is built from TRBV6-5 and TRBJ2-7; TRBD1 matches 7 bases. The germline V gene encodes CDR1 MNHEY and CDR2 SVGAGI. The CDR3 totals 12 residues. J gave up 7 bases and V 6 bases, and 6 bases lay outside the gene matches. The chain's CDR3 is CASRRQGWEQYF. The CDR3 nucleotides are TGTGCCAGCAGGCGACAGGGTTGGGAGCAGTACTTC.

The chain employs TRBV11-2 and TRBJ2-2; maybe TRBD1 (5 bases). The V end was cut by 6 bases, the J end by 6 bases, with 14 bases between. The CDR3 is 14 amino acids. The germline gives CDR1 SGHAT, CDR2 FQNNGV. In DNA, the CDR3 is TGTGCCAGCAGGTCCTGGGGCTCCGCCGGGGAGCTGTTTTTT. It encodes CASRSWGSAGELFF.

The chain links TRBV6-1 to TRBJ1-4; 10 nucleotides match TRBD1. V was pared by 5 bases and J by 5 bases, with 5 bases of the junction left unmatched. CDR1 and CDR2 (germline): MNHNS, SASEGT. The CDR3 is 15 residues long. The CDR3 is CASSLPDRGNEKLFF. The DNA of the CDR3 is TGTGCCAGCAGTCTCCCGGACAGGGGGAATGAAAAACTGTTTTTT.

V is TRBV29-1 and J is TRBJ1-2, with 9 bases matching TRBD1. V was pared by 6 bases and J by 7 bases, with 9 bases of the junction left unmatched. This CDR3 spans 13 amino acids. CDR1 is SQVTM and CDR2 is ANQGSEA in the germline V gene. CDR3 coding DNA: TGCAGCGTGCGGGGACAGGGAGAGGGTGGCTACACCTTC. Encoded protein: CSVRGQGEGGYTF.

The chain recombines TRBV2 with TRBJ2-2, with TRBD2 matching over 8 bases. After removal of 11 bases from V and 5 bases from J, the junction contained 10 bases not matched to a gene. The germline V gene encodes CDR1 SNHLY and CDR2 FYNNEI. The CDR3 spans 14 residues. CDR3 loop: CAHSGLAGTGELFF. Written as DNA, the CDR3 is TGTGCCCACAGTGGACTAGCAGGGACCGGGGAGCTGTTTTTT. Full variable domain (rest looked up from reference TRBV2 and TRBJ2-2): EPEVTQTPSHQVTQMGQEVILRCVPISNHLYFYWYRQILGQKVEFLVSFYNNEISEKSEIFDDQFSVERPDGSNFTLKIRSTKLEDSAMYFCAHSGLAGTGELFFGEGSRLTVL.

This clone has only a few counts. The rearrangement uses TRBV6-1 and TRBJ1-4, with 7 bases identical to TRBD1. Germline loops: CDR1 MNHNS, CDR2 SASEGT. V lost 6 bases, J lost 4 bases, and 8 bases stayed unmatched. CDR3 length equals 15 residues. The CDR3 coding sequence is TGTGCCAGCAGGGCCGGGACAGCCGATAATGAAAAACTGTTTTTT. Its protein is CASRAGTADNEKLFF.

The chain couples TRBV28 to TRBJ2-7, with 14 bases aligning to TRBD2. Germline CDR1 and CDR2: MDHEN and SYDVKM. After removal of 8 bases from V and 11 bases from J, the junction contained 20 bases not matched to a gene. There are 17 residues in the CDR3. The CDR3 spells CASSTSGTSGRSCSKYF. In DNA, the CDR3 is TGTGCCAGCTCCACCTCCGGGACTAGCGGGAGAAGTTGTTCGAAGTACTTC. The whole variable domain, remainder taken from reference TRBV28 and TRBJ2-7, is DVKVTQSSRYLVKRTGEKVFLECVQDMDHENMFWYRQDPGLGLRLIYFSYDVKMKEKGDIPEGYSVSREKKERFSLILESASTNQTSMYLCASSTSGTSGRSCSKYFGPGTRLTVT.

The chain combines TRBV27 with TRBJ1-2; TRBD1 is a possible D gene (5 bases). V was clipped by 0 bases and J by 6 bases, with 8 bases between them. Germline V CDR1 and CDR2: MNHEY, SMNVEV (reference sequence). This CDR3 comprises 13 residues. The CDR3 DNA reads as TGTGCCAGCAGTTTATCGAAAGGGGATGGCTACACCTTC. It specifies CASSLSKGDGYTF.

The chain is built from TRBV11-3 and TRBJ2-6; maybe TRBD1 (6 bases). V was cut by 7 bases and J by 3 bases, with 19 bases left in between. The CDR3 covers 17 residues. Germline values: CDR1 SGHNT, CDR2 YENEEA. The DNA of the CDR3 is TGTGCCAGCACCTTCAGACAGGTCTCGCATGGGGCCAACGTCCTGACTTTC. Translating gives CASTFRQVSHGANVLTF.

The V and J genes are TRBV29-1 and TRBJ1-5, with a possible D match to TRBD1 (5 bases). The CDR3 runs 13 residues. The V gene's germline CDR1 is SQVTM and CDR2 ANQGSEA. Trimming pared 2 bases from V and 8 bases from J, leaving 13 bases between. The CDR3 spells CSVEWDSEEPQHF. In DNA form, the CDR3 reads TGCAGCGTTGAATGGGACTCCGAGGAGCCCCAGCATTTT.

This clone was recorded a few times. The CDR3: CATSGAGTGFSAQHF. CDR3 coding DNA: TGTGCCACCAGCGGAGCCGGGACAGGGTTCTCTGCCCAGCATTTT. The rearrangement links TRBV15 to TRBJ1-5, with 9 bases that match TRBD1. Germline CDR1 and CDR2: LNHNV and YYDKDF (reference sequence). V lost 5 bases to trimming and J lost 11 bases; unmatched junction nucleotides: 13. CDR3 size: 15 residues.

V is TRBV7-3 and J is TRBJ2-3, with D perhaps matching TRBD1 (6 bases). The germline V gene has CDR1 SGHTA and CDR2 FQGTGA. Trimming left V 0 bases short and J 0 bases short, with 10 bases between. This CDR3 spans 16 amino acids. DNA of the CDR3: TGTGCCAGCAGCTTAACAGGGGGTACTAGCACAGATACGCAGTATTTT. Amino acids: CASSLTGGTSTDTQYF.

The chain carries TRBV6-4 and TRBJ1-2; a weak D match, TRBD1 (6 bases). Germline V gives CDR1 MRHNA, CDR2 SNTAGT. The V end was cut by 4 bases, the J end by 2 bases, with 8 bases between. This CDR3 region has 13 residues. CDR3 DNA sequence: TGTGCCAGCAGTGCTACAGGGAACTATGGCTACACCTTC. Amino acid sequence: CASSATGNYGYTF.

This clone was detected a few times. This chain connects TRBV7-6 to TRBJ2-5, with 12 bases that match TRBD1. This CDR3 spans 18 amino acids. CDR1 SGHVS and CDR2 FNYEAQ come from the germline V gene. The V and J ends lost 5 bases and 4 bases, in that order; junction bases with no gene match: 14. The CDR3 DNA sequence: TGTGCCAGCAGCCTCGCCGGGACAGGGGGCAGTTTCGGAGAGACCCAGTACTTC. Protein product: CASSLAGTGGSFGETQYF.

The chain couples TRBV11-2 to TRBJ2-7; 9 positions match TRBD1. From germline, CDR1 is SGHAT and CDR2 FQNNGV. J was trimmed by 2 bases and V by 4 bases; bases with no gene match: 3. The CDR3 spans 14 residues. CDR3 nucleotides: TGTGCCAGCAGCTCCCGGACAGGGGCCTACGAGCAGTACTTC. Translation: CASSSRTGAYEQYF.

In this sample, this clone turned up once. The J gene is TRBJ1-1, the V gene TRBV28; a possible D gene is TRBD1 (6 bases). The V and J ends lost 8 bases and 1 base respectively, with 11 bases between them. The CDR3 is 13 amino acids. Germline values: CDR1 MDHEN, CDR2 SYDVKM. CDR3 DNA: TGTGCCAGCCGAGGGGGAACGAACACTGAAGCTTTCTTT. The encoded protein is CASRGGTNTEAFF.